This T cell receptor (beta chain) comes out of a study of OX40 agonist ivuxolimab in advanced cancers. TCRdb's copy holds only in-frame clones and misses some; the assay was immunoSEQ multiplex PCR. The sample lists some 100,000 clones, roughly 89% occurring once. This CDR3 comprises 14 residues. V dropped 2 bases and J dropped 6; count of bases not matched to a gene: 6. Germline loops: CDR1 GTSNPN, CDR2 SVGIG (reference sequence). The rearrangement uses TRBV30 and TRBJ2-1; 8 nucleotides align to TRBD2. The sample here was CD4+ or CD8+ T cells sorted from blood, taken in a trial of the OX40 agonist ivuxolimab. This receptor was obtained from an adult with an advanced solid tumor such as melanoma, head and neck, liver or kidney cancer. The CDR3 DNA reads TGTGCCTGGAGTCGGAGCGGGGGTATCAATGAGCAGTTCTTC. Protein sequence: CAWSRSGGINEQFF.